This T cell receptor (beta chain) was sequenced during a study of blood T cell repertoires in COVID-19. TCRdb keeps only in-frame clones here, not all; method: immunoSEQ multiplex PCR. The sample holds about 100,000 clones, 70% to 90% seen once. Trimming left V 4 bases short and J 6 bases short, with 10 bases between. The CDR3 length is 14 residues. Germline-derived CDR1 and CDR2 are SNHLY and FYNNEI. The chain joins TRBV2 to TRBJ1-6; D ambiguous. The clonotype comes from an elderly woman with acute or convalescent COVID-19. Sequencing used peripheral blood. CDR3 coding DNA: TGTGCCAGCAGTGGTGGCGGTAGTAATTCACCCCTCCACTTT. Protein product: CASSGGGSNSPLHF.